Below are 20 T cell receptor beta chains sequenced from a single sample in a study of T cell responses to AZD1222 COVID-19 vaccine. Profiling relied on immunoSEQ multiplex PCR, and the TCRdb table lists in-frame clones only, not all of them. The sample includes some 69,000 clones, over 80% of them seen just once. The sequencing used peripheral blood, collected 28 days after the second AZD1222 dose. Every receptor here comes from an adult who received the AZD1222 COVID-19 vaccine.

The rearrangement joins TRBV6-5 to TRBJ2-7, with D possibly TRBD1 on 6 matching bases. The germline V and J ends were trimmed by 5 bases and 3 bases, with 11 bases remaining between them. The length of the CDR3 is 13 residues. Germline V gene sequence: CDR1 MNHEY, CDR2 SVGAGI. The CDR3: CASSPDRIYEQYF. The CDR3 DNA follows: TGTGCCAGCAGTCCTGACAGGATCTACGAGCAGTACTTC.

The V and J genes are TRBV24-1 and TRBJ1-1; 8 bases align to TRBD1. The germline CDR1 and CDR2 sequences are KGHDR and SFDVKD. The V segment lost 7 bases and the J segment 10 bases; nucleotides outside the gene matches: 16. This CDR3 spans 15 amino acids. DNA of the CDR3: TGTGCCACCAGAGACTATAATACAGGACAGGGCGGAGCTTTCTTT. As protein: CATRDYNTGQGGAFF.

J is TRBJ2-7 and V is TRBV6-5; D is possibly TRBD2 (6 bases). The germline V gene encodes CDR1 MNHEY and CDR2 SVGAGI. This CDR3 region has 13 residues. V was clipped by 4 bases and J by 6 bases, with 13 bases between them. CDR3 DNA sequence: TGTGCCAGCAGTTCCCTGACTAGATCCGAGCAGTACTTC. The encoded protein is CASSSLTRSEQYF.

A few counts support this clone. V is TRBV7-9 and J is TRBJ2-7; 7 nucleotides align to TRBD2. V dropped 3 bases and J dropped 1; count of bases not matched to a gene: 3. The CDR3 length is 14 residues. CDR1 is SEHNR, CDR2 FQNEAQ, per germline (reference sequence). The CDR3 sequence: CASSFQAGSYEQYF. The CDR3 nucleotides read TGTGCCAGCAGCTTCCAAGCGGGATCCTACGAGCAGTACTTC.

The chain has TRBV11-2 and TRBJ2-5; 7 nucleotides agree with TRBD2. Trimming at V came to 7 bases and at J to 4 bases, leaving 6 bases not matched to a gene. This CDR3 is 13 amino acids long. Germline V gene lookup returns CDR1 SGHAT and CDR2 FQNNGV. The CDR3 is CASTHWEGETQYF. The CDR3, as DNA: TGTGCCAGCACTCACTGGGAGGGAGAGACCCAGTACTTC.

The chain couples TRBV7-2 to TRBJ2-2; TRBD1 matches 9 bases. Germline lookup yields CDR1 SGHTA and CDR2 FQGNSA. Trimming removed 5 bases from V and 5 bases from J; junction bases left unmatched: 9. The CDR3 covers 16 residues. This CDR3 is CASSPGQGSDTGELFF. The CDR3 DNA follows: TGTGCCAGCAGCCCGGGACAGGGAAGTGATACCGGGGAGCTGTTTTTT.

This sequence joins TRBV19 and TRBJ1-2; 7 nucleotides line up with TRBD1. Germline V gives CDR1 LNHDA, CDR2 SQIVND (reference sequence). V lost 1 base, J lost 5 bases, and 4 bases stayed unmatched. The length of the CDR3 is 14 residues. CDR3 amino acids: CASSIGQGRYGYTF. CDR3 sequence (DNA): TGTGCCAGTAGTATAGGACAGGGCCGGTATGGCTACACCTTC.

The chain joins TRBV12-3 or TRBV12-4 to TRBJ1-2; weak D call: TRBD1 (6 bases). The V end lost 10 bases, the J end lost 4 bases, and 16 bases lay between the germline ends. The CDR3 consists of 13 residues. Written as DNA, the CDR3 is TGTGCCACAAAAGGGGGAACGGTCTATGGCTACACCTTC. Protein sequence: CATKGGTVYGYTF.

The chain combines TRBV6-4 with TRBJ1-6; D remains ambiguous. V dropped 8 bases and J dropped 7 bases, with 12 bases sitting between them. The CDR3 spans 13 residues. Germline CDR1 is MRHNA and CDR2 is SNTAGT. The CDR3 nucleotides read TGTGCCAGCGCCACCGGATTCAATTCACCCCTCCACTTT. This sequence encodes CASATGFNSPLHF.

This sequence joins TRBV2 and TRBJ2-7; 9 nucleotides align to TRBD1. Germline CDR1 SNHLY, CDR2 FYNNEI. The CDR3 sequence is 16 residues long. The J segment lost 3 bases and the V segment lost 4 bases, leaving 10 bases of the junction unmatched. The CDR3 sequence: CASSGPRQGVVYEQYF. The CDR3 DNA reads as TGTGCCAGCAGTGGCCCTCGACAGGGGGTAGTCTACGAGCAGTACTTC. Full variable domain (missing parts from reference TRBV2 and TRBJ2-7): EPEVTQTPSHQVTQMGQEVILRCVPISNHLYFYWYRQILGQKVEFLVSFYNNEISEKSEIFDDQFSVERPDGSNFTLKIRSTKLEDSAMYFCASSGPRQGVVYEQYFGPGTRLTVT.

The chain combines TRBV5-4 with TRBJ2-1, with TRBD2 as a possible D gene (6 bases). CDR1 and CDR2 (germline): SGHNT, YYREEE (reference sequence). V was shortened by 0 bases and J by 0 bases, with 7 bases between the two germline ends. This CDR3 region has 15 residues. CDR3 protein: CASSLGGGSYNEQFF. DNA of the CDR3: TGTGCCAGCAGCTTGGGGGGAGGCTCCTACAATGAGCAGTTCTTC.

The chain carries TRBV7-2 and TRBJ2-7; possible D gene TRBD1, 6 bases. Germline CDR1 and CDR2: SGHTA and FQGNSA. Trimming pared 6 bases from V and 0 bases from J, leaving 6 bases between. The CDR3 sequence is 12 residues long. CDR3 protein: CASRGGSYEQYF. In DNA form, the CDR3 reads TGTGCCAGCAGAGGGGGCTCCTACGAGCAGTACTTC.

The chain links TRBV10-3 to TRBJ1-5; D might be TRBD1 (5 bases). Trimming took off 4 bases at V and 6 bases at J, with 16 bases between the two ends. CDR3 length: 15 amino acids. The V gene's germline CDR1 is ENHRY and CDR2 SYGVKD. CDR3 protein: CAISVGQGDGQPQHF. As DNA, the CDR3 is TGTGCCATCAGTGTGGGGCAGGGTGACGGTCAGCCCCAGCATTTT.

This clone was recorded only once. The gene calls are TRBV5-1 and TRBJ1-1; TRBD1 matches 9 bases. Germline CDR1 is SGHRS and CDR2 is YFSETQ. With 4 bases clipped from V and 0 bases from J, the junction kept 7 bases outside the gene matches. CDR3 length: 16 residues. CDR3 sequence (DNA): TGCGCCAGCAGCCTCCCGACAGGGGGTATGAACACTGAAGCTTTCTTT. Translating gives CASSLPTGGMNTEAFF.

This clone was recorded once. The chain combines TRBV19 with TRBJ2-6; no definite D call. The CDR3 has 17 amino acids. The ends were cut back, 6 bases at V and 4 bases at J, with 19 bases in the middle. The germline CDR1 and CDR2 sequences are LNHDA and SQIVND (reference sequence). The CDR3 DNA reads TGTGCCAGTAGGAGAAATACTGGACGAACAGGGGCCAACGTCCTGACTTTC. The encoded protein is CASRRNTGRTGANVLTF.

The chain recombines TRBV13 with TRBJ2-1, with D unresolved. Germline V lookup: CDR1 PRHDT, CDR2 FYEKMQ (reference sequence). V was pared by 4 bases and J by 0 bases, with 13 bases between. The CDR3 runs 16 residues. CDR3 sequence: CASSSRRGLSYNEQFF. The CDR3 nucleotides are TGTGCCAGCAGCTCCCGGAGAGGCCTCTCCTACAATGAGCAGTTCTTC. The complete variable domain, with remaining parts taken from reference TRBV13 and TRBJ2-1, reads AAGVIQSPRHLIKEKRETATLKCYPIPRHDTVYWYQQGPGQDPQFLISFYEKMQSDKGSIPDRFSAQQFSDYHSELNMSSLELGDSALYFCASSSRRGLSYNEQFFGPGTRLTVL.

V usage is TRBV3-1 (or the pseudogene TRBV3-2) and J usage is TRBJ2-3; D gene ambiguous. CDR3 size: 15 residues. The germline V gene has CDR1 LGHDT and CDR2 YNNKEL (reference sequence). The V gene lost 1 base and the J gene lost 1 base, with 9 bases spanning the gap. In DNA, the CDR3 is TGTGCCAGCAGCCAAGTGAGCCCGGGCACAGATACGCAGTATTTT. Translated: CASSQVSPGTDTQYF.

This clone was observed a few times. The CDR3 is CASSASGTGEYGYTF. CDR3 coding DNA: TGTGCCAGCAGCGCTTCCGGGACAGGCGAGTATGGCTACACCTTC. The chain is built from TRBV6-5 and TRBJ1-2; 8 nucleotides match TRBD1. This CDR3 contains 15 residues. Per the germline V gene, CDR1 is MNHEY and CDR2 is SVGAGI. V lost 6 bases, J lost 5 bases, and 11 bases stayed unmatched.

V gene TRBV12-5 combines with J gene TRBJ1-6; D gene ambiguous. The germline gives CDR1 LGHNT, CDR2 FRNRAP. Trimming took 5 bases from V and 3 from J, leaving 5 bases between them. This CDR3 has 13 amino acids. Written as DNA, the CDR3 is TGTGCTAGTGGTGGGGACTATAATTCACCCCTCCACTTT. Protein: CASGGDYNSPLHF.

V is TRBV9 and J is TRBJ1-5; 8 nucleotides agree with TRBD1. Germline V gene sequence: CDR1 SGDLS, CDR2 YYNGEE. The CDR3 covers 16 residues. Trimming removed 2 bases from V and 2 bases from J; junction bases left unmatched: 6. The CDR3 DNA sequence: TGTGCCAGCAGCGTCGGGACAGGTTTGGGCAATCAGCCCCAGCATTTT. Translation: CASSVGTGLGNQPQHF. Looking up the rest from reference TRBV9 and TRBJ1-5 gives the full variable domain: DSGVTQTPKHLITATGQRVTLRCSPRSGDLSVYWYQQSLDQGLQFLIQYYNGEERAKGNILERFSAQQFPDLHSELNLSSLELGDSALYFCASSVGTGLGNQPQHFGDGTRLSIL.